This T cell receptor (beta chain) was documented in a study of T cells of healthy individuals. MiXCR, applied by TCRdb to the 5' RACE reads, yields one record per CDR3 protein. The sample has around 98,000 distinct CDR3 sequences; roughly 15% are singletons. V was pared by 7 bases and J by 2 bases, with 13 bases of the junction left unmatched. Germline values: CDR1 SGHTA, CDR2 FQGNSA. This CDR3 is 16 amino acids long. V usage is TRBV7-2 and J usage is TRBJ2-5; 7 bases are a match to TRBD1. The origin of this receptor is a human donor in good health. Here the CDR3 DNA reads TGTGCCAGCACCCCCTGGGGACAGAGTACACAAGAGACCCAGTACTTC. Protein sequence: CASTPWGQSTQETQYF.